One and the same sample provided the 27 T cell receptor beta chains below, sequenced in a study of shared clonotypes between healthy human individuals. TCRdb's table, derived via immunoSEQ multiplex PCR, lists solely in-frame clones and lacks some. The sample carries around 1,900,000 clones, over 85% recorded once. CD45RO-negative CD8 cells positively selected for CCR7 made up the naive population, which excluded terminally differentiated effector memory CD45RA+ cells. Specimen: naive CD8+ T cells from PBMCs. The receptors originated from a man aged 18 to 29 in good health. Some clones in this sample may be carry-over from other donors' samples.

The chain carries TRBV6-5 and TRBJ1-5; D unresolved. CDR3 size: 15 residues. Trimming removed 6 bases from V and 5 bases from J, with 17 bases in between. Germline V lookup: CDR1 MNHEY, CDR2 SVGAGI. The CDR3 DNA is TGTGCCAGCAGCCCGTTTCGGGGTCGCGATCAGCCCCAGCATTTT. Protein: CASSPFRGRDQPQHF.

The rearrangement links TRBV7-9 to TRBJ2-1; tentative D call: TRBD1 (6 bases). The CDR3 sequence is 15 residues long. The ends were cut back, 2 bases at V and 9 bases at J, with 17 bases in the middle. Germline V gene data show CDR1 as SEHNR and CDR2 as FQNEAQ (reference sequence). CDR3: CASSLMVPLGGEQFF. The CDR3 DNA sequence: TGTGCCAGCAGCTTAATGGTGCCCCTAGGGGGTGAGCAGTTCTTC. Using reference TRBV7-9 and TRBJ2-1 for the parts outside the CDR3, the full variable domain is DTGVSQNPRHKITKRGQNVTFRCDPISEHNRLYWYRQTLGQGPEFLTYFQNEAQLEKSRLLSDRFSAERPKGSFSTLEIQRTEQGDSAMYLCASSLMVPLGGEQFFGPGTRLTVL.

The rearrangement uses TRBV19 and TRBJ2-6, with TRBD1 matching over 9 bases. The V gene end was trimmed by 7 bases and the J gene end by 4 bases; junction bases not matched to a gene: 14. Germline CDR1 reads LNHDA; CDR2 reads SQIVND (reference sequence). This CDR3 region has 18 residues. CDR3 residues: CASKPMVGQGAGANVLTF. CDR3 nucleotides: TGTGCCAGTAAACCGATGGTGGGACAGGGTGCCGGGGCCAACGTCCTGACTTTC.

V is TRBV10-3 and J is TRBJ2-3, with D possibly matching TRBD1 (5 bases). Germline CDR1 ENHRY, CDR2 SYGVKD. The CDR3 is made up of 13 amino acids. V was trimmed by 8 bases and J by 5 bases, leaving 14 bases between them. Here the CDR3 reads CAILDTDLDTQYF. The CDR3 DNA is TGTGCCATCTTGGACACGGATCTAGATACGCAGTATTTT.

This chain links TRBV28 with TRBJ1-4; D gene unclear. The CDR3 loop spans 19 amino acids. The ends were cut back, 4 bases at V and 0 bases at J, with 21 bases in the middle. The germline V gene has CDR1 MDHEN and CDR2 SYDVKM. For the CDR3, the DNA is TGTGCCAGCAGTTCCCCCTCGGCGGCAGGTGTTGCAACTAATGAAAAACTGTTTTTT. This encodes CASSSPSAAGVATNEKLFF.

The rearrangement joins TRBV6-5 to TRBJ2-7; perhaps TRBD1 as D (6 bases). There are 12 residues in the CDR3. The germline V gene encodes CDR1 MNHEY and CDR2 SVGAGI. Trimming took off 6 bases at V and 6 bases at J, with 12 bases between the two ends. The CDR3, as DNA: TGTGCCAGCAGATCACCCAGGGGCGAGCAGTACTTC. This translates into CASRSPRGEQYF.

The V call is TRBV28, the J call TRBJ1-3; 8 nucleotides line up with TRBD1. The CDR3 extends over 14 amino acids. With V trimmed by 4 bases and J by 3 bases, 2 bases remained unmatched. The V gene's germline CDR1 is MDHEN and CDR2 SYDVKM. CDR3 in DNA: TGTGCCAGCAGTTGGACAGGGCTTGGAAACACCATATATTTT. It is translated as CASSWTGLGNTIYF.

The CDR3 protein is CASSERGFYAEAFF. Here the CDR3 DNA reads TGTGCCAGCAGTGAAAGGGGTTTTTACGCTGAAGCTTTCTTT. The rearrangement joins TRBV6-1 to TRBJ1-1, with D possibly TRBD1 on 5 matching bases. Germline loops: CDR1 MNHNS, CDR2 SASEGT. The CDR3 totals 14 residues. The V end lost 2 bases, the J end lost 6 bases, and 13 bases lay between the germline ends.

This rearrangement joins TRBV29-1 to TRBJ2-2; D is uncertain. V lost 7 bases and J 8 bases, leaving 17 bases between the germline ends. The germline gives CDR1 SQVTM, CDR2 ANQGSEA. The CDR3 runs 13 residues. CDR3 bases: TGCAGCGGATTGGGCGCCAGCCGGGGGGAGCTGTTTTTT. It encodes CSGLGASRGELFF.

The V gene is TRBV19, the J gene TRBJ2-5, with D possibly TRBD2 on 6 matching bases. The CDR3 is 14 residues long. V was clipped by 6 bases and J by 5 bases, with 16 bases between them. Germline V gene data show CDR1 as LNHDA and CDR2 as SQIVND (reference sequence). The CDR3 DNA follows: TGTGCCAGTAGAGGGACGGGGGTCTGGGAGACCCAGTACTTC. Residues: CASRGTGVWETQYF.

The chain combines TRBV29-1 with TRBJ1-3; no firm D call. This CDR3 comprises 12 residues. V lost 4 bases to trimming and J lost 6 bases, with 10 bases between them. Germline CDR1 and CDR2: SQVTM and ANQGSEA. CDR3 protein: CSVALGSNTIYF. The CDR3 coding sequence is TGCAGCGTTGCCTTGGGGTCAAACACCATATATTTT.

Concerning this clone itself: The sample contains more than one DNA sequence encoding this CDR3. The gene calls are TRBV27 and TRBJ2-7; 9 bases are shared with TRBD2. V dropped 1 base and J dropped 1; count of bases not matched to a gene: 2. The CDR3 is 15 amino acids. Per the germline V gene, CDR1 is MNHEY and CDR2 is SMNVEV (reference sequence). The CDR3 sequence is CASSLLAGASYEQYF. The CDR3 DNA reads TGTGCCAGCAGTTTATTAGCGGGAGCTTCCTACGAGCAGTACTTC.

Note on this clone: Other DNA sequences within the sample encode an identical CDR3. The V gene is TRBV5-6, the J gene TRBJ1-1; no clear D gene. Germline V gene lookup returns CDR1 SGHDT and CDR2 YYEEEE. With 0 bases removed from V and 3 bases from J, the gap between germline ends came to 9 bases. This CDR3 contains 14 residues. The CDR3, as DNA: TGTGCCAGCAGCTTGGGAGGAGGGTACACTGAAGCTTTCTTT. Protein sequence: CASSLGGGYTEAFF.

The chain combines TRBV9 with TRBJ2-7; 12 bases line up with TRBD2. Germline trimming cut 0 bases from V and 6 bases from J; bases unmatched to any gene: 7. The CDR3 length is 16 residues. Per the germline V gene, CDR1 is SGDLS and CDR2 is YYNGEE. CDR3 in DNA: TGTGCCAGCAGCGTAGGACTAGCGGGAGTAGGGGCCGAGCAGTACTTC. This translates into CASSVGLAGVGAEQYF. The full variable domain, in which reference TRBV9 and TRBJ2-7 provide the parts outside the CDR3, is DSGVTQTPKHLITATGQRVTLRCSPRSGDLSVYWYQQSLDQGLQFLIQYYNGEERAKGNILERFSAQQFPDLHSELNLSSLELGDSALYFCASSVGLAGVGAEQYFGPGTRLTVT.

This chain joins TRBV27 and TRBJ1-1, with 8 bases fitting TRBD1. The J segment lost 4 bases and the V segment lost 5 bases, leaving 3 bases of the junction unmatched. CDR1 is MNHEY and CDR2 is SMNVEV in the germline V gene (reference sequence). The CDR3 runs to 13 residues. DNA for the CDR3: TGTGCCAGCAGTCGGGGACAGGTCACTGAAGCTTTCTTT. It yields the protein CASSRGQVTEAFF.

The chain joins TRBV11-1 to TRBJ2-5, with 9 bases that match TRBD1. V lost 4 bases and J lost 7; bases outside the gene matches: 10. Germline values: CDR1 SGHAT, CDR2 FQDESV (reference sequence). The CDR3 extends over 15 amino acids. CDR3 in amino acids: CASSSRQGEPWTQYF. The CDR3 DNA follows: TGTGCCAGCAGCTCCCGACAGGGGGAGCCTTGGACCCAGTACTTC.

Concerning this clone itself: In the same sample, other DNA sequences code for this CDR3. This sequence joins TRBV9 and TRBJ2-7; the D is unclear. Germline V lookup: CDR1 SGDLS, CDR2 YYNGEE. The CDR3 is 14 amino acids. Trimming left V 2 bases short and J 4 bases short, with 13 bases between. CDR3 sequence reads: CASSVGPSPYEQYF. The CDR3 nucleotides are TGTGCCAGCAGCGTCGGACCATCACCTTACGAGCAGTACTTC. Full variable domain (outside the CDR3, taken from reference TRBV9 and TRBJ2-7): DSGVTQTPKHLITATGQRVTLRCSPRSGDLSVYWYQQSLDQGLQFLIQYYNGEERAKGNILERFSAQQFPDLHSELNLSSLELGDSALYFCASSVGPSPYEQYFGPGTRLTVT.

A note on this clone: At the DNA level, this CDR3 is encoded by other sequences in the same sample as well. The chain uses TRBV28 and TRBJ1-5; D not resolved. V was pared by 1 base and J by 4 bases, with 8 bases between. The germline CDR1 and CDR2 sequences are MDHEN and SYDVKM. The CDR3 spans 14 residues. Here the CDR3 reads CASSLFERNQPQHF. The CDR3 bases are TGTGCCAGCAGTTTATTTGAGCGTAATCAGCCCCAGCATTTT.

This sequence joins TRBV9 and TRBJ1-1, with 9 bases lining up with TRBD1. The CDR3 has 14 residues. CDR1 is SGDLS and CDR2 is YYNGEE in the germline V gene. The ends lost 7 bases at V and 5 bases at J; junction bases unmatched: 9. In DNA, the CDR3 is TGTGCCAGCGGAACAGGGGGCCCGAGGACTGAAGCTTTCTTT. This translates into CASGTGGPRTEAFF.

V is TRBV7-9 and J is TRBJ1-2; D unclear. CDR1 is SEHNR and CDR2 is FQNEAQ in the germline V gene (reference sequence). V was cut by 5 bases and J by 7 bases, with 8 bases left in between. This CDR3 is 11 amino acids long. The CDR3 DNA reads as TGTGCCAGCAGCCCCATGGGTGGCTACACCTTC. The encoded protein is CASSPMGGYTF.

The chain combines TRBV6-1 with TRBJ1-1, with TRBD1 identical over 7 bases. The germline CDR1 and CDR2 sequences are MNHNS and SASEGT. The CDR3 length is 15 residues. J gave up 4 bases and V 6 bases, and 11 bases lay outside the gene matches. CDR3 DNA: TGTGCCAGCAGGGAGGGGGCGGGGTGGGGCACTGAAGCTTTCTTT. Residues: CASREGAGWGTEAFF.

This clone was detected once. The chain uses TRBV5-8 and TRBJ1-1, with D possibly matching TRBD1 (5 bases). Germline V gives CDR1 SGHTS, CDR2 YDEGEE. This CDR3 has 14 residues. Trimming stripped 2 bases from V and 5 bases from J, with 13 bases between. Written as DNA, the CDR3 is TGTGCCAGCAGCTTCTCTTATGGGGGAACTGAAGCTTTCTTT. Protein: CASSFSYGGTEAFF.

This clone showed up just once. At the DNA level, this CDR3 is encoded by other sequences in the same sample as well. The chain links TRBV27 to TRBJ2-7, with D uncertain. V lost 4 bases and J lost 2, with 9 bases in between. The length of the CDR3 is 13 residues. The germline V gene encodes CDR1 MNHEY and CDR2 SMNVEV (reference sequence). The CDR3 DNA follows: TGTGCCAGCAGTTCTGGGCTAACCTACGAGCAGTACTTC. Its translation is CASSSGLTYEQYF.

This clone showed up just once. V and J are TRBV7-2 and TRBJ1-2; D is perhaps TRBD1 (5 bases). Trimming shortened V by 5 bases and J by 7 bases, and 20 bases separated the two germline ends. The CDR3 loop spans 15 amino acids. The germline CDR1 and CDR2 sequences are SGHTA and FQGNSA. In DNA, the CDR3 is TGTGCCAGCAGCCCCCGGGACCCCGGCTTTGCTGGCTACACCTTC. Its protein is CASSPRDPGFAGYTF.

The chain uses TRBV28 and TRBJ2-7; 7 nucleotides match TRBD2. J was trimmed by 3 bases and V by 2 bases; bases with no gene match: 10. The length of the CDR3 is 16 residues. Germline assignment: CDR1 MDHEN and CDR2 SYDVKM. The CDR3 DNA follows: TGTGCCAGCAGTTTACCCGTCACTGGACTAGACTACGAGCAGTACTTC. It codes for CASSLPVTGLDYEQYF.

The chain couples TRBV10-3 to TRBJ2-2; possibly TRBD1 for D (6 bases). Trimming left V 2 bases short and J 6 bases short, with 22 bases between. The CDR3 runs 18 residues. Germline loops: CDR1 ENHRY, CDR2 SYGVKD. The CDR3 region has the DNA TGTGCCATCAGTGAGCCCCCCATGGGGACAAGAGTTGCCGGGGAGCTGTTTTTT. Its translation is CAISEPPMGTRVAGELFF.

The chain uses TRBV4-1 and TRBJ1-3; the match to TRBD1 covers 7 bases. Germline V CDR1 and CDR2: MGHRA, YSYEKL. The CDR3 has 14 residues. V shed 2 bases and J 5 bases; nucleotides not matched to a gene: 3. CDR3 amino acids: CASSQKTGRNTIYF. DNA for the CDR3: TGCGCCAGCAGCCAAAAGACAGGGAGAAACACCATATATTTT.